Listed below are T cell receptor beta chains from one sample, sequenced in a study of CD8+ T cells in alopecia areata. Assay used: immunoSEQ multiplex PCR; TCRdb lists only in-frame clones, some missing. The sample consists of 34,000 or so clones, about 60% of them appearing once. The sequencing input was NKG2D-high CD8+ T cells sorted from blood. The receptor set was obtained from a human donor with alopecia areata. Both conserved end residues are part of each CDR3. Each record gives: J gene, clone size, V gene, D gene, CDR3 protein, CDR3 DNA. A D gene is named only where the DNA matches it firmly. Clone size is shown for a subset of rows, as once, few, many or a class of expanded clone.

>TRBJ1-1|-|TRBV15|-
CATSRDWRGAETEAFF
TGTGCCACCAGCAGAGATTGGCGCGGGGCCGAAACTGAAGCTTTCTTT
>TRBJ2-7|-|TRBV5-6|TRBD2
CASSPGGRAEYF
TGTGCCAGCAGCCCAGGAGGGAGGGCAGAGTACTTC
>TRBJ2-7|-|TRBV9|-
CASSVGTFSYEQYF
TGTGCCAGCAGCGTAGGCACCTTCTCCTACGAGCAGTACTTC
>TRBJ2-1|-|TRBV29-1|-
CSVMGTALGNEQFF
TGCAGCGTGATGGGGACCGCGCTGGGGAATGAGCAGTTCTTC
>TRBJ1-1|-|TRBV29-1|-
CSVGLVNTEAFF
TGCAGCGTTGGACTCGTGAACACTGAAGCTTTCTTT
>TRBJ1-1|-|TRBV7-8|-
CASSPSITEAFF
TGTGCCAGCAGCCCCTCAATCACTGAAGCTTTCTTT
>TRBJ1-2|-|TRBV5-1|-
CASSLSGYYGYTF
TGCGCCAGCAGCTTGTCAGGGTACTATGGCTACACCTTC
>TRBJ1-2|-|TRBV21-1|-
CASSRSWDSRSCHYTF
TGTGCCAGCAGCAGAAGTTGGGACAGTCGGTCCTGTCACTACACCTTC
>TRBJ2-5|few|TRBV7-9|-
CASSPRADQETQYF
TGTGCCAGCAGCCCCCGGGCAGATCAAGAGACCCAGTACTTC
>TRBJ2-1|-|TRBV27|-
CASSTEVGGDEQFF
TGTGCCAGCAGTACGGAGGTGGGTGGGGATGAGCAGTTCTTC
>TRBJ1-2|-|TRBV7-3|TRBD1
CASSLGTGNYGYTF
TGTGCCAGCAGCTTAGGGACAGGAAACTATGGCTACACCTTC
>TRBJ2-1|-|TRBV28|-
CASSPRGTATYNEQFF
TGTGCCAGCAGTCCCAGGGGGACTGCAACCTACAATGAGCAGTTCTTC
>TRBJ1-2|medium-sized|TRBV7-2|-
CASSPRTDGYTF
TGTGCCAGCAGCCCCCGGACTGATGGCTACACCTTC
>TRBJ2-7|few|TRBV10-3|-
CAIRPGEAYEQYF
TGTGCCATCAGGCCAGGGGAAGCCTACGAGCAGTACTTC
>TRBJ2-7|-|TRBV2|TRBD2
CASSPTSGSREQYF
TGTGCCAGCAGTCCGACTAGCGGGAGCAGGGAGCAGTACTTC
>TRBJ2-1|-|TRBV29-1|TRBD2
CSVSISGVDYEQFF
TGCAGCGTTAGTATAAGCGGGGTTGATTATGAGCAGTTCTTC
>TRBJ1-2|-|TRBV7-2|TRBD1
CASSPDRAGGYTF
TGTGCCAGCAGCCCTGACAGGGCGGGGGGCTACACCTTC
>TRBJ2-2|once|TRBV6-6|-
CASSYSTRTGELFF
TGTGCCAGCAGTTACTCAACTAGGACCGGGGAGCTGTTTTTT
>TRBJ2-5|-|TRBV29-1|-
CSVDQGKETQYF
TGCAGCGTTGATCAGGGAAAAGAGACCCAGTACTTC
>TRBJ1-2|few|TRBV7-9|-
CASSRSDGYTF
TGTGCCAGCAGCCGTTCGGACGGCTACACCTTC
>TRBJ2-1|-|TRBV7-3|-
CASSLGGGDNEQFF
TGTGCCAGCAGCCTCGGAGGAGGCGACAATGAGCAGTTCTTC
>TRBJ1-2|-|TRBV5-1|TRBD1
CASSWKDRVDGYTF
TGCGCCAGCAGCTGGAAAGACAGGGTCGATGGCTACACCTTC
>TRBJ2-2|-|TRBV30|-
CAWSVLDVTGELFF
TGTGCCTGGAGTGTACTTGACGTCACCGGGGAGCTGTTTTTT
>TRBJ2-1|-|TRBV11-3|TRBD2
CASSTQYERGSNEQFF
TGTGCCAGCAGCACCCAGTACGAGCGGGGGAGCAATGAGCAGTTCTTC